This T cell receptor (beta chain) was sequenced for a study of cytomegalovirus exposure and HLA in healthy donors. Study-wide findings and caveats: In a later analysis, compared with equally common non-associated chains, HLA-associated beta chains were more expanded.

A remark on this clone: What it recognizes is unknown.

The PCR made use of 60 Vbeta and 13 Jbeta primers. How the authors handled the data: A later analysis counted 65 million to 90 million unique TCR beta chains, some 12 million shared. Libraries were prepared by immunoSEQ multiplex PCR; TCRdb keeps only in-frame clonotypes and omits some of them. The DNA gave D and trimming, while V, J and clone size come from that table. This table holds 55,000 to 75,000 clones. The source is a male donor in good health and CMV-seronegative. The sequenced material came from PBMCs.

CDR3 sequence (DNA): TGTGCCAGCAGCTTTGGCGGGAGCCTTAACACCGGGGAGCTGTTTTTT. Protein: CASSFGGSLNTGELFF. The genes are TRBV7-6 and TRBJ2-2; 7 nucleotides agree with TRBD2. The germline CDR1 and CDR2 sequences are SGHVS and FNYEAQ. This CDR3 contains 16 residues. V was clipped by 3 bases and J by 2 bases; unmatched bases: 6.